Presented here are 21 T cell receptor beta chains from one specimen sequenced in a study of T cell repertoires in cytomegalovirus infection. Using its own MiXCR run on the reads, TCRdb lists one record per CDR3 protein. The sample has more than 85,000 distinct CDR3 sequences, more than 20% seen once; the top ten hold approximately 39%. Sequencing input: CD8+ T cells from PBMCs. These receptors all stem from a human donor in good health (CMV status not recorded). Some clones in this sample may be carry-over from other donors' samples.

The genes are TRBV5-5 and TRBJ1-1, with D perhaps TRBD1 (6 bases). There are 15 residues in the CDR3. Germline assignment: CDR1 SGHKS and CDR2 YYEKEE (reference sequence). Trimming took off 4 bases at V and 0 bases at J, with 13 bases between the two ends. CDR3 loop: CASSPPDRLNTEAFF. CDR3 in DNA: TGTGCCAGCAGCCCGCCTGACAGGTTGAACACTGAAGCTTTCTTT.

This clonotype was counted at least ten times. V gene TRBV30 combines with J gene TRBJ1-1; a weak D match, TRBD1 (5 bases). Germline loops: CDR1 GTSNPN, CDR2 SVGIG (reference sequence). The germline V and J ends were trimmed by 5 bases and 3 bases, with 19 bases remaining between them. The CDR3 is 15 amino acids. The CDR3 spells CAWSIPGDRYTEAFF. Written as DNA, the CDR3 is TGTGCCTGGTCTATCCCGGGGGATCGGTACACTGAAGCTTTCTTT.

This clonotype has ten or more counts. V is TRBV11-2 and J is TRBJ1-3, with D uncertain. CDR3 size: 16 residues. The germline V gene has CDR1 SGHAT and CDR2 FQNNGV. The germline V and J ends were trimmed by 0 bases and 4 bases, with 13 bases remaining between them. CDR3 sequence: CASSLDLTRVGNTIYF. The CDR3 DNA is TGTGCCAGCAGCTTAGACCTCACTAGGGTCGGAAACACCATATATTTT.

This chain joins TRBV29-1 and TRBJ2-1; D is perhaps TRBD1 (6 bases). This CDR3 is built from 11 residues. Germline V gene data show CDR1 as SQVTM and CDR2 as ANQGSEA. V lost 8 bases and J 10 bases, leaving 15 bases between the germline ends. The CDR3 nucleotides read TGCAGCATAGATGAAGACAGGGAGCAGTTCTTC. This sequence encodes CSIDEDREQFF.

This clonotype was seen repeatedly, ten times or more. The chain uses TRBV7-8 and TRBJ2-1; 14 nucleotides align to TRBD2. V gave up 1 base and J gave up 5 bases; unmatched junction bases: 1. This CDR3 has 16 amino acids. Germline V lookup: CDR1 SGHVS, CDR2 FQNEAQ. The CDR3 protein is CASSLGLAGGDNEQFF. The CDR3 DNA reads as TGTGCCAGCAGCTTAGGACTAGCGGGGGGGGACAATGAGCAGTTCTTC. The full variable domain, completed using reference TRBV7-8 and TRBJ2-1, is GAGVSQSPRYKVAKRGQDVALRCDPISGHVSLFWYQQALGQGPEFLTYFQNEAQLDKSGLPSDRFFAERPEGSVSTLKIQRTQQEDSAVYLCASSLGLAGGDNEQFFGPGTRLTVL.

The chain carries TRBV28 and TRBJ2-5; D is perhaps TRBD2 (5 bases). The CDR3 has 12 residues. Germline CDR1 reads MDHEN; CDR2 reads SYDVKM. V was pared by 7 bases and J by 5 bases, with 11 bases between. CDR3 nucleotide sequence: TGTGCCAGCATCGGATCGGGGGAGACCCAGTACTTC. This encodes CASIGSGETQYF.

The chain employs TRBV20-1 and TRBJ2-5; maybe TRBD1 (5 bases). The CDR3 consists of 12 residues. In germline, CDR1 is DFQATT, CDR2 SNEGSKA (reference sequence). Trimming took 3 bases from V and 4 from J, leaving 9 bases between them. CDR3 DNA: TGCAGTGCTAGTGTGGGGCTAGAGACCCAGTACTTC. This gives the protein CSASVGLETQYF.

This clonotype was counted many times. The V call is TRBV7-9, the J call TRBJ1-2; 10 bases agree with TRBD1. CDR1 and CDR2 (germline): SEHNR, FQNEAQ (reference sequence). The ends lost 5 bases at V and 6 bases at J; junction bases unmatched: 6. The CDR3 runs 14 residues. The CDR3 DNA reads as TGTGCCAGCAGCCCACGGACAGGGGGAAATGGCTACACCTTC. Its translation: CASSPRTGGNGYTF.

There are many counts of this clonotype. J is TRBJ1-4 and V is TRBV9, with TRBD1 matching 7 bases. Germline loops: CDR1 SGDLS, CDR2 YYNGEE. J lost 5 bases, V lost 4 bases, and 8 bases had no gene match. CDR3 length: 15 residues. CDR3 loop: CASSPAGTANEKLFF. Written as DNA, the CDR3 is TGTGCCAGCAGCCCGGCCGGGACAGCAAATGAAAAACTGTTTTTT.

CDR3 protein: CAISESVSGSYNEQFF. CDR3 nucleotide sequence: TGTGCCATCAGTGAGTCGGTGTCAGGGTCCTACAATGAGCAGTTCTTC. This rearrangement joins TRBV10-3 to TRBJ2-1; D perhaps matches TRBD1 (5 bases). CDR3 length equals 16 residues. Germline loops: CDR1 ENHRY, CDR2 SYGVKD. V dropped 0 bases and J dropped 1 base, with 10 bases sitting between them.

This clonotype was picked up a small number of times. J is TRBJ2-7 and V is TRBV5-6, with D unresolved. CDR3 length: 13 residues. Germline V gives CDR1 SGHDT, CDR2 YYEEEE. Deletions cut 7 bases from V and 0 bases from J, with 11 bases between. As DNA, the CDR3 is TGTGCCAGCTCCGACACTTTCTCCTACGAGCAGTACTTC. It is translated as CASSDTFSYEQYF.

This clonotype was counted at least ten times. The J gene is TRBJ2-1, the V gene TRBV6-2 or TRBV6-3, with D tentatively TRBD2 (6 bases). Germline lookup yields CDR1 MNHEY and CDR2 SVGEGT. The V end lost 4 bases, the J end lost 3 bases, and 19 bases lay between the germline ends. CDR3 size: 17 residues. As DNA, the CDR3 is TGTGCCAGCAGTTCCCGGCTTGGGAGCGGGCTCTACAATGAGCAGTTCTTC. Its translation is CASSSRLGSGLYNEQFF.

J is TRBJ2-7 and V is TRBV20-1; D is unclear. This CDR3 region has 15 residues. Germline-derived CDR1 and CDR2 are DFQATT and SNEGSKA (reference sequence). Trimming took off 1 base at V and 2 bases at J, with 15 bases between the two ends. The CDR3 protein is CSARVLWAATYEQYF. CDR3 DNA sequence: TGCAGTGCTAGAGTATTATGGGCCGCCACCTACGAGCAGTACTTC.

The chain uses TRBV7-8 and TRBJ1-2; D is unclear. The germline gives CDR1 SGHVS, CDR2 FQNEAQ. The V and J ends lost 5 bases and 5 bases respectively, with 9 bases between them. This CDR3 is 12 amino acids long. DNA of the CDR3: TGTGCCAGCAGCACCGGGATTTATGGCTACACCTTC. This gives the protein CASSTGIYGYTF. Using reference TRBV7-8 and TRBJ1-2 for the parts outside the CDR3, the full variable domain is GAGVSQSPRYKVAKRGQDVALRCDPISGHVSLFWYQQALGQGPEFLTYFQNEAQLDKSGLPSDRFFAERPEGSVSTLKIQRTQQEDSAVYLCASSTGIYGYTFGSGTRLTVV.

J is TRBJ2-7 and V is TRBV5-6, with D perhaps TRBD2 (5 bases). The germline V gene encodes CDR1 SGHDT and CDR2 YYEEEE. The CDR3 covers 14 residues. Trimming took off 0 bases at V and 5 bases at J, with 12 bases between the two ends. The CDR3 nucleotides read TGTGCCAGCAGCTTGGGGACGCCGGGGAACGAGCAGTACTTC. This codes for CASSLGTPGNEQYF.

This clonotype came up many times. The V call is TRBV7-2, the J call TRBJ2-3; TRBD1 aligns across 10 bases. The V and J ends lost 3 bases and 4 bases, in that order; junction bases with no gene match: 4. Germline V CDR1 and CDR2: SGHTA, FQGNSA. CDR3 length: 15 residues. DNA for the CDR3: TGTGCCAGCAGCTTCCGCGGGACAGGGGCAGATACGCAGTATTTT. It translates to CASSFRGTGADTQYF.

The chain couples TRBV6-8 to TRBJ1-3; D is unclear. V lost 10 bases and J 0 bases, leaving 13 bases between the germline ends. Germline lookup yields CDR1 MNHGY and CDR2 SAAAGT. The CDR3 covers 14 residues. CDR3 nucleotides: TGTGCCAACATCGAGGCAGTCTCTGGAAACACCATATATTTT. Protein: CANIEAVSGNTIYF.

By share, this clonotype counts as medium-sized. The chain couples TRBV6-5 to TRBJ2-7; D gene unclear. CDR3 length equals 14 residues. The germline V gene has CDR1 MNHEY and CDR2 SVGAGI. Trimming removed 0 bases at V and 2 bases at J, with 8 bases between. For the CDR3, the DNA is TGTGCCAGCAGTTACTCGATAGGCCCCTACGAGCAGTACTTC. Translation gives CASSYSIGPYEQYF.

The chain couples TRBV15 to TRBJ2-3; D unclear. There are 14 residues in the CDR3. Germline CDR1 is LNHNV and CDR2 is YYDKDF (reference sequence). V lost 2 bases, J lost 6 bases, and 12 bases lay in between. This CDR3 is CATSRRSNLDTQYF. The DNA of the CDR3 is TGTGCCACCAGCAGACGATCAAATTTGGATACGCAGTATTTT.

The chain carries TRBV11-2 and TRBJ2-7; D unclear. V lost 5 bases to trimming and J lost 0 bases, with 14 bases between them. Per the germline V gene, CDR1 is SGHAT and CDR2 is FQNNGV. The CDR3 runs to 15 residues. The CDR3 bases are TGTGCCAGCAGCCCCCCTCCCCCGTCCTCCTACGAGCAGTACTTC. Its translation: CASSPPPPSSYEQYF.

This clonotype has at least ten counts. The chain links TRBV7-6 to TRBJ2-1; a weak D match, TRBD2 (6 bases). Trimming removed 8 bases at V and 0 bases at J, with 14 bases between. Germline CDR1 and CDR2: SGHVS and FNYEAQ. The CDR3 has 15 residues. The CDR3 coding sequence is TGTGCCAGCGCTCGACTAGGGAGCTCCTACAATGAGCAGTTCTTC. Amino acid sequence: CASARLGSSYNEQFF.